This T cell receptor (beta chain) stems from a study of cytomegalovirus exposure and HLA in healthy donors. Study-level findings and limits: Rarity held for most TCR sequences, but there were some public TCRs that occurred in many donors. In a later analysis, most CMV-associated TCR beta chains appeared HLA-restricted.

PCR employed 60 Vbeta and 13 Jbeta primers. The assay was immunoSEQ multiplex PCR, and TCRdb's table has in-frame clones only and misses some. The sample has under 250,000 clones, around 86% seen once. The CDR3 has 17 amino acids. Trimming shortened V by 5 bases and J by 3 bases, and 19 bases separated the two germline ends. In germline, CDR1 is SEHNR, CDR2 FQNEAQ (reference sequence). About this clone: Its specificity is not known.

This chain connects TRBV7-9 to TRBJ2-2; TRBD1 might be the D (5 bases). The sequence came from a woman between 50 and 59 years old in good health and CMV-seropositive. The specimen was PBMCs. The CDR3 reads CASSPNPRVWDTGELFF. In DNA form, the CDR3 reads TGTGCCAGCAGCCCGAACCCCAGGGTATGGGACACCGGGGAGCTGTTTTTT. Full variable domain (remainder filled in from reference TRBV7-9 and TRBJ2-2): DTGVSQNPRHKITKRGQNVTFRCDPISEHNRLYWYRQTLGQGPEFLTYFQNEAQLEKSRLLSDRFSAERPKGSFSTLEIQRTEQGDSAMYLCASSPNPRVWDTGELFFGEGSRLTVL.